Following are 27 T cell receptor beta chains from one sample sequenced in a study of shared clonotypes between healthy human individuals. This table comes from immunoSEQ multiplex PCR, and its TCRdb copy is limited to in-frame clones, with some not included. The data hold 2 million to 3 million clones, with approximately 94% observed a single time. The sequenced sample consisted of naive CD4+ T cells sorted from blood. Subset described: CD45RA+ positively selected. The source of these receptors is a man younger than 30 in good health.

This clone showed up just a few times. V usage is TRBV30 and J usage is TRBJ1-6; D ambiguous. V was pared by 0 bases and J by 13 bases, with 10 bases between. This CDR3 is built from 12 residues. CDR1 is GTSNPN, CDR2 SVGIG, per germline (reference sequence). The CDR3 spells CAWSVGSVPLHF. The CDR3 bases are TGTGCCTGGAGTGTAGGGTCGGTCCCCCTCCACTTT.

This chain links TRBV5-1 with TRBJ2-3, with 7 bases matching TRBD1. The junction had 7 bases not matched to a gene; V was cut back by 6 bases and J by 3 bases. The CDR3 runs to 14 residues. Germline loops: CDR1 SGHRS, CDR2 YFSETQ. CDR3 amino acids: CASTEGGITDTQYF. The CDR3 DNA sequence: TGCGCCAGCACAGAAGGGGGCATAACAGATACGCAGTATTTT.

The chain couples TRBV11-2 to TRBJ2-3, with 7 bases matching TRBD2. CDR3 size: 16 residues. Germline V gene sequence: CDR1 SGHAT, CDR2 FQNNGV. The ends lost 1 base at V and 2 bases at J; junction bases unmatched: 6. As DNA, the CDR3 is TGTGCCAGCAGCTTAGCGGCTAGCGGTTTCACAGATACGCAGTATTTT. It codes for CASSLAASGFTDTQYF. Using reference TRBV11-2 and TRBJ2-3 for the parts outside the CDR3, the full variable domain is EAGVAQSPRYKIIEKRQSVAFWCNPISGHATLYWYQQILGQGPKLLIQFQNNGVVDDSQLPKDRFSAERLKGVDSTLKIQPAKLEDSAVYLCASSLAASGFTDTQYFGPGTRLTVL.

This clone was observed once. This sequence joins TRBV4-2 and TRBJ1-2; no reliable D call. The germline V gene encodes CDR1 LGHNA and CDR2 YNFKEQ. V shed 0 bases and J shed 4 bases, with 9 bases lying between them. The CDR3 has 14 residues. Written as DNA, the CDR3 is TGTGCCAGCAGCCAAGAAGAACGGAGCTATGGCTACACCTTC. It codes for CASSQEERSYGYTF.

CDR3 region: CASIGTYNQPQHF. CDR3 nucleotides: TGTGCCAGCATTGGGACTTACAATCAGCCCCAGCATTTT. The chain recombines TRBV28 with TRBJ1-5, with a possible D match to TRBD1 (5 bases). The germline V and J ends were trimmed by 7 bases and 3 bases, with 10 bases remaining between them. Germline values: CDR1 MDHEN, CDR2 SYDVKM. This CDR3 has 13 residues.

The chain links TRBV19 to TRBJ1-2; D remains ambiguous. Germline CDR1 is LNHDA and CDR2 is SQIVND (reference sequence). The V end lost 3 bases, the J end lost 3 bases, and 14 bases lay between the germline ends. The length of the CDR3 is 15 residues. The CDR3 DNA is TGTGCCAGTAGTATCGGGTCAGCCGTTCACTATGGCTACACCTTC. Translation: CASSIGSAVHYGYTF.

This chain joins TRBV7-2 and TRBJ2-7; no reliable D call. CDR1 and CDR2 (germline): SGHTA, FQGNSA. The V end lost 4 bases, the J end lost 2 bases, and 12 bases lay between the germline ends. The CDR3 spans 14 residues. CDR3 nucleotide sequence: TGTGCCAGCAGCTACTATACTACCACCTACGAGCAGTACTTC. Its protein is CASSYYTTTYEQYF.

The chain has TRBV4-1 and TRBJ2-7, with 8 bases lining up with TRBD2. CDR1 is MGHRA and CDR2 is YSYEKL in the germline V gene. V was clipped by 0 bases and J by 3 bases; unmatched bases: 7. The CDR3 loop spans 16 amino acids. CDR3 protein: CASSQEAAGVIYEQYF. The CDR3 DNA sequence: TGCGCCAGCAGCCAAGAGGCAGCGGGAGTGATCTACGAGCAGTACTTC.

The rearrangement joins TRBV9 to TRBJ2-1; a weak D match, TRBD1 (9 bases). V was shortened by 3 bases and J by 6 bases, with 19 bases between the two germline ends. Germline CDR1 is SGDLS and CDR2 is YYNGEE. This CDR3 is 16 amino acids long. CDR3 sequence reads: CASSAGGTGTRNEQFF. CDR3 nucleotide sequence: TGTGCCAGCAGCGCGGGGGGGACAGGGACCCGCAATGAGCAGTTCTTC.

This chain connects TRBV11-2 to TRBJ2-1, with TRBD1 matching 7 bases. Germline CDR1 and CDR2: SGHAT and FQNNGV. V dropped 5 bases and J dropped 5; count of bases not matched to a gene: 6. This CDR3 is 14 amino acids long. In DNA, the CDR3 is TGTGCCAGCAGCGTACGTGGGACAGACAATGAGCAGTTCTTC. It codes for CASSVRGTDNEQFF.

This clone was observed once. The chain combines TRBV18 with TRBJ1-3; D gene unclear. Per the germline V gene, CDR1 is KGHSH and CDR2 is LQKENI. V lost 2 bases, J lost 0 bases, and 11 bases lay in between. The CDR3 length is 16 residues. CDR3 region: CASSPGLMLSGNTIYF. The CDR3 nucleotides read TGTGCCAGCTCACCAGGGCTAATGCTCTCTGGAAACACCATATATTTT.

The chain uses TRBV15 and TRBJ1-2; possible D gene TRBD1, 5 bases. V dropped 0 bases and J dropped 1 base, with 12 bases sitting between them. Germline CDR1 reads LNHNV; CDR2 reads YYDKDF (reference sequence). The CDR3 spans 16 residues. CDR3 loop: CATSRDRVTDNYGYTF. CDR3 sequence (DNA): TGTGCCACCAGCAGAGATAGGGTGACAGATAACTATGGCTACACCTTC.

Only a few counts were recorded for this clone. The chain is built from TRBV7-9 and TRBJ1-5; a possible D gene is TRBD1 (6 bases). This CDR3 spans 14 amino acids. CDR1 SEHNR and CDR2 FQNEAQ come from the germline V gene (reference sequence). Trimming cost V 6 bases and J 4 bases, with 13 bases left between them. The chain's CDR3 is CASSSGHLNQPQHF. In nucleotides, the CDR3 is TGTGCCAGCAGTTCGGGACACTTAAATCAGCCCCAGCATTTT. Complete variable domain (other parts from reference TRBV7-9 and TRBJ1-5): DTGVSQNPRHKITKRGQNVTFRCDPISEHNRLYWYRQTLGQGPEFLTYFQNEAQLEKSRLLSDRFSAERPKGSFSTLEIQRTEQGDSAMYLCASSSGHLNQPQHFGDGTRLSIL.

The CDR3 spells CASSATNEKLFF. The CDR3 coding sequence is TGTGCCAGCAGTGCAACTAATGAAAAACTGTTTTTT. This rearrangement joins TRBV2 to TRBJ1-4; D unclear. Trimming stripped 4 bases from V and 0 bases from J, with 0 bases between. CDR3 size: 12 residues. The germline CDR1 and CDR2 sequences are SNHLY and FYNNEI.

The CDR3 bases are TGCGCCAGCAGCTTGGGGACTAGCAGGGAGCAGTTCTTC. It is translated as CASSLGTSREQFF. J is TRBJ2-1 and V is TRBV5-1, with 8 bases that match TRBD2. In germline, CDR1 is SGHRS, CDR2 YFSETQ. This CDR3 has 13 residues. Trimming cost V 0 bases and J 10 bases; bases outside gene matches: 3. Variable domain in full (rest from reference TRBV5-1 and TRBJ2-1): KAGVTQTPRYLIKTRGQQVTLSCSPISGHRSVSWYQQTPGQGLQFLFEYFSETQRNKGNFPGRFSGRQFSNSRSEMNVSTLELGDSALYLCASSLGTSREQFFGPGTRLTVL.

V usage is TRBV2 and J usage is TRBJ1-5, with unresolved D. The CDR3 contains 17 residues. Germline V gene data show CDR1 as SNHLY and CDR2 as FYNNEI. The V end was cut by 6 bases, the J end by 3 bases, with 21 bases between. The CDR3: CASSLDLLLSPNQPQHF. CDR3 DNA: TGTGCCAGCAGCCTGGACCTGCTTCTGTCCCCCAATCAGCCCCAGCATTTT.

J is TRBJ2-1 and V is TRBV7-2, with D perhaps matching TRBD2 (6 bases). The CDR3 runs 11 residues. Trimming removed 5 bases at V and 8 bases at J, with 7 bases between. Germline V lookup: CDR1 SGHTA, CDR2 FQGNSA. For the CDR3, the DNA is TGTGCCAGCAGCCGCGGGGATGAGCAGTTCTTC. Translated: CASSRGDEQFF.

The V and J genes are TRBV5-1 and TRBJ1-5; maybe TRBD1 (6 bases). This CDR3 has 15 amino acids. Per the germline V gene, CDR1 is SGHRS and CDR2 is YFSETQ. V was cut by 0 bases and J by 7 bases, with 14 bases left in between. CDR3 amino acids: CASSLDGQLVQPQHF. Here the CDR3 DNA reads TGCGCCAGCAGCTTGGATGGACAGCTAGTACAGCCCCAGCATTTT.

The chain employs TRBV7-2 and TRBJ2-1; 10 nucleotides match TRBD2. After removal of 5 bases from V and 14 bases from J, the junction contained 9 bases not matched to a gene. This CDR3 has 13 amino acids. Germline V CDR1 and CDR2: SGHTA, FQGNSA. The CDR3 DNA follows: TGTGCCAGCAGCCAACCGGGACTAGCGAATGAGTTCTTC. Its protein is CASSQPGLANEFF.

This chain links TRBV19 with TRBJ1-6, with 7 nucleotides matching TRBD1. The CDR3 contains 14 residues. Germline V lookup: CDR1 LNHDA, CDR2 SQIVND (reference sequence). After removal of 3 bases from V and 7 bases from J, the junction contained 3 bases not matched to a gene. The CDR3, as DNA: TGTGCCAGTAGTATTCAACAGGGGAATTCACCCCTCCACTTT. Translating gives CASSIQQGNSPLHF.

This clone has a handful of counts. The rearrangement uses TRBV5-4 and TRBJ1-1; D is uncertain. Trimming removed 4 bases from V and 1 base from J, with 14 bases in between. CDR3 length: 15 amino acids. Per germline, CDR1 SGHNT and CDR2 YYREEE (reference sequence). CDR3: CASSPGRRWNTEAFF. Written as DNA, the CDR3 is TGTGCCAGCAGCCCCGGGCGGCGGTGGAACACTGAAGCTTTCTTT.

This rearrangement joins TRBV4-3 to TRBJ2-1, with D perhaps matching TRBD2 (6 bases). Germline V gene data show CDR1 as LGHNA and CDR2 as YSLEER. With 1 base removed from V and 4 bases from J, the gap between germline ends came to 11 bases. CDR3 length equals 15 residues. DNA for the CDR3: TGCGCCAGCAGCCAAGGCGGGGAAACGTACAATGAGCAGTTCTTC. Its protein is CASSQGGETYNEQFF.

V is TRBV7-8 and J is TRBJ2-1; possibly TRBD2 for D (5 bases). Germline-derived CDR1 and CDR2 are SGHVS and FQNEAQ. V gave up 5 bases and J gave up 5 bases, with 19 bases separating them. The CDR3 is 16 residues long. The CDR3 sequence is CASSQGRGLADNEQFF. As DNA, the CDR3 is TGTGCCAGCAGCCAAGGACGGGGTTTGGCGGACAATGAGCAGTTCTTC.

The rearrangement uses TRBV7-2 and TRBJ2-5; D gene uncertain. Germline V gene lookup returns CDR1 SGHTA and CDR2 FQGNSA. Trimming shortened V by 2 bases and J by 1 base, and 8 bases separated the two germline ends. The CDR3 runs to 14 residues. CDR3 coding DNA: TGTGCCAGCAGCTTAACCCCGGGCCAAGAGACCCAGTACTTC. It is translated as CASSLTPGQETQYF.

This chain connects TRBV19 to TRBJ2-5, with unresolved D. Gene TRBJ2-7 matches the end of the DNA better, so the J call may be wrong. Per the germline V gene, CDR1 is LNHDA and CDR2 is SQIVND (reference sequence). This CDR3 has 14 amino acids. This CDR3 reads CASSSPGSSYEQYF. Here the CDR3 DNA reads TGTGCCAGTAGTTCCCCAGGCAGCTCCTACGAGCAGTACTTC.

The V call is TRBV5-4, the J call TRBJ1-1; D is unresolved. Germline V gene data show CDR1 as SGHNT and CDR2 as YYREEE (reference sequence). The CDR3 covers 15 residues. The V gene lost 1 base and the J gene lost 0 bases, with 10 bases spanning the gap. Here the CDR3 reads CASSLSPDMNTEAFF. DNA for the CDR3: TGTGCCAGCAGCTTGAGTCCAGACATGAACACTGAAGCTTTCTTT.

This clone was detected once. The gene calls are TRBV6-1 and TRBJ2-3; D is undetermined. V dropped 7 bases and J dropped 4 bases, with 6 bases sitting between them. CDR1 and CDR2 (germline): MNHNS, SASEGT. The CDR3 spans 11 residues. The CDR3 nucleotides are TGTGCCAGCACCCGGGCAGATACGCAGTATTTT. Protein: CASTRADTQYF.